The 25 T cell receptor beta chains in this list originate from one sample, sequenced in a study of cytomegalovirus exposure and HLA in healthy donors. Primers included in the PCR were 60 Vbeta and 13 Jbeta primers. Profiled with immunoSEQ multiplex PCR; TCRdb holds only in-frame clones, not every one. The table lists about 240,000 clones, approximately 80% of them singletons, with 8% in the top ten. The source material was PBMCs. The source of these receptors is an older woman in good health and CMV-seropositive.

This clone came up a few times. The J gene is TRBJ2-3, the V gene TRBV4-1; a possible D gene is TRBD2 (5 bases). Germline V lookup: CDR1 MGHRA, CDR2 YSYEKL. The CDR3 covers 16 residues. V lost 0 bases, J lost 3 bases, and 13 bases lay in between. The CDR3: CASSQDARDRTDTQYF. The CDR3 DNA reads as TGCGCCAGCAGCCAAGATGCGAGGGATCGGACAGATACGCAGTATTTT.

In its sample, this clone was seen once. The chain couples TRBV12-5 to TRBJ2-5, with 10 bases fitting TRBD1. The V gene end was trimmed by 7 bases and the J gene end by 5 bases; junction bases not matched to a gene: 13. This CDR3 is built from 16 residues. From germline, CDR1 is LGHNT and CDR2 FRNRAP. CDR3 loop: CASEQGQGNIGETQYF. CDR3 bases: TGTGCTAGTGAACAGGGACAGGGGAATATAGGGGAGACCCAGTACTTC.

In regard to this clone: One end of the junction is discordant with germline, which a read error may explain. The chain recombines TRBV7-2 with TRBJ1-1; 7 bases fit TRBD1. CDR3 length: 15 amino acids. Germline V CDR1 and CDR2: SGHTA, FQGNSA. The DNA of the CDR3 is TGTGCCGGCAGCTTAAGCGGACAGGTTGCTACTGAAGCTTTCTTT. Translating it yields CAGSLSGQVATEAFF. Full variable domain (outside the CDR3, taken from reference TRBV7-2 and TRBJ1-1): GAGVSQSPSNKVTEKGKDVELRCDPISGHTALYWYRQSLGQGLEFLIYFQGNSAPDKSGLPSDRFSAERTGGSVSTLTIQRTQQEDSAVYLCAGSLSGQVATEAFFGQGTRLTVV.

The V gene is TRBV7-9, the J gene TRBJ2-5, with D possibly TRBD1 on 5 matching bases. This CDR3 spans 15 amino acids. Germline assignment: CDR1 SEHNR and CDR2 FQNEAQ (reference sequence). The germline V and J ends were trimmed by 5 bases and 1 base, with 14 bases remaining between them. DNA of the CDR3: TGTGCCAGCAGCCTCGCCCGACAGCTCCAAGAGACCCAGTACTTC. Translated: CASSLARQLQETQYF.

The chain links TRBV12-5 to TRBJ2-1, with TRBD2 matching over 10 bases. This CDR3 is 17 amino acids long. V was clipped by 2 bases and J by 6 bases; unmatched bases: 10. The V gene's germline CDR1 is LGHNT and CDR2 FRNRAP. The CDR3 DNA reads TGTGCTAGTGGTTTGTCTCCCCGAGCGGGAGGGCCCAATGAGCAGTTCTTC. Its protein is CASGLSPRAGGPNEQFF.

This clone was picked up one time. The chain links TRBV6-5 to TRBJ1-2; tentatively, D is TRBD1 (6 bases). V lost 6 bases, J lost 4 bases, and 15 bases lay in between. The CDR3 runs to 14 residues. Germline lookup yields CDR1 MNHEY and CDR2 SVGAGI. The CDR3 sequence: CASRPTGFSYGYTF. The CDR3, as DNA: TGTGCCAGCAGACCCACAGGGTTTAGCTATGGCTACACCTTC.

The rearrangement joins TRBV18 to TRBJ2-7; 9 nucleotides agree with TRBD1. The J segment lost 3 bases and the V segment lost 1 base, leaving 7 bases of the junction unmatched. This CDR3 spans 16 amino acids. Germline V gene sequence: CDR1 KGHSH, CDR2 LQKENI. DNA of the CDR3: TGTGCCAGCTCACCACTGACAGGGGGAAGTGTCTACGAGCAGTACTTC. Amino acids: CASSPLTGGSVYEQYF.

The rearrangement uses TRBV30 and TRBJ1-2; 7 positions agree with TRBD1. This CDR3 spans 12 amino acids. The germline CDR1 and CDR2 sequences are GTSNPN and SVGIG (reference sequence). After removal of 7 bases from V and 10 bases from J, the junction contained 12 bases not matched to a gene. CDR3 region: CAYSRGTADYTF. The DNA for the CDR3 is TGTGCCTACTCCCGAGGGACAGCGGACTACACCTTC.

V usage is TRBV2 and J usage is TRBJ2-2; no reliable D call. The CDR3 is 13 residues long. The germline gives CDR1 SNHLY, CDR2 FYNNEI. V was pared by 4 bases and J by 4 bases, with 7 bases between. The CDR3 loop is CASSAQITGELFF. The CDR3 DNA reads as TGTGCCAGCAGTGCGCAGATCACCGGGGAGCTGTTTTTT.

This clone was seen once. The CDR3 bases are TGTGCCATCAGCGGGACTAGCGGGAGGTATGAGCAGTTCTTC. Protein product: CAISGTSGRYEQFF. The V call is TRBV10-3, the J call TRBJ2-1, with 15 positions matching TRBD2. Germline CDR1 is ENHRY and CDR2 is SYGVKD. The V segment lost 6 bases and the J segment 8 bases; nucleotides outside the gene matches: 2. The CDR3 totals 14 residues.

This clone has a single count. As DNA, the CDR3 is TGCGCCAGCAGCTTGGGGACGGGAGCTTATGGCTACACCTTC. Protein sequence: CASSLGTGAYGYTF. The rearrangement links TRBV5-1 to TRBJ1-2; D remains ambiguous. The CDR3 contains 14 residues. Germline V lookup: CDR1 SGHRS, CDR2 YFSETQ. V gave up 0 bases and J gave up 5 bases, with 11 bases separating them. Full variable domain (remainder filled in from reference TRBV5-1 and TRBJ1-2): KAGVTQTPRYLIKTRGQQVTLSCSPISGHRSVSWYQQTPGQGLQFLFEYFSETQRNKGNFPGRFSGRQFSNSRSEMNVSTLELGDSALYLCASSLGTGAYGYTFGSGTRLTVV.

V and J are TRBV5-1 and TRBJ2-3; D is ambiguous. CDR3 length: 14 residues. Germline-derived CDR1 and CDR2 are SGHRS and YFSETQ. V was cut by 4 bases and J by 1 base, with 10 bases left in between. CDR3 sequence (DNA): TGCGCCAGCAGCATCGACACGGGCACAGATACGCAGTATTTT. This sequence encodes CASSIDTGTDTQYF.

This sequence joins TRBV29-1 and TRBJ2-7, with 13 bases that match TRBD2. The V and J ends lost 6 bases and 4 bases, in that order; junction bases with no gene match: 6. Germline V lookup: CDR1 SQVTM, CDR2 ANQGSEA. CDR3 size: 14 residues. CDR3 bases: TGCAGCGTGAGTGGACTAGCGGGAGTATACGAGCAGTACTTC. Amino acids: CSVSGLAGVYEQYF.

The gene calls are TRBV6-5 and TRBJ2-2; 8 bases are shared with TRBD1. Germline V gene lookup returns CDR1 MNHEY and CDR2 SVGAGI. Losses at the gene ends were 2 bases for V and 4 bases for J; bases not matched to a gene: 3. The CDR3 runs to 15 residues. The CDR3 reads CASSYTGGSTGELFF. The CDR3 DNA follows: TGTGCCAGCAGTTACACAGGGGGGAGCACCGGGGAGCTGTTTTTT.

The chain has TRBV27 and TRBJ1-1, with 8 bases matching TRBD1. V lost 6 bases, J lost 4 bases, and 13 bases stayed unmatched. The germline gives CDR1 MNHEY, CDR2 SMNVEV (reference sequence). The CDR3 length is 16 residues. The CDR3 loop is CASRTPGGGRSTEAFF. CDR3 DNA sequence: TGTGCCAGCAGGACCCCAGGGGGCGGGCGAAGCACTGAAGCTTTCTTT.

The count of this clone is one. The rearrangement uses TRBV7-9 and TRBJ2-1; 9 bases fit TRBD1. Trimming at V came to 5 bases and at J to 9 bases, leaving 11 bases not matched to a gene. There are 15 residues in the CDR3. Germline CDR1 reads SEHNR; CDR2 reads FQNEAQ (reference sequence). The CDR3 region is CASSPRDRVEGEQFF. DNA of the CDR3: TGTGCCAGCAGCCCACGGGACAGGGTCGAGGGTGAGCAGTTCTTC.

This clone was found once. The chain combines TRBV19 with TRBJ2-2; D uncertain. The CDR3 loop spans 14 amino acids. V lost 3 bases and J lost 1, with 6 bases in between. Germline CDR1 is LNHDA and CDR2 is SQIVND (reference sequence). Here the CDR3 DNA reads TGTGCCAGTAGTATGGGCAGGAACACCGGGGAGCTGTTTTTT. It is translated as CASSMGRNTGELFF.

This chain uses TRBV10-2 with TRBJ2-7; TRBD1 might be the D (5 bases). The CDR3 consists of 14 residues. The V end lost 6 bases, the J end lost 4 bases, and 16 bases lay between the germline ends. The V gene's germline CDR1 is WSHSY and CDR2 SAAADI. The CDR3 loop reads CASSAGTGQYEQYF. Here the CDR3 DNA reads TGCGCCAGCAGCGCCGGAACAGGACAATACGAGCAGTACTTC.

This clone occurred a few times. The chain uses TRBV12-5 and TRBJ1-1, with a weak D call TRBD1 (6 bases). This CDR3 is 16 amino acids long. The V gene's germline CDR1 is LGHNT and CDR2 FRNRAP. V was shortened by 1 base and J by 4 bases, with 16 bases between the two germline ends. CDR3 sequence reads: CASGLGPVGGPTEAFF. The CDR3 region has the DNA TGTGCTAGTGGTTTGGGCCCGGTCGGGGGGCCCACTGAAGCTTTCTTT.

The V call is TRBV20-1, the J call TRBJ2-5, with D unresolved. Germline V CDR1 and CDR2: DFQATT, SNEGSKA (reference sequence). V was trimmed by 6 bases and J by 0 bases, leaving 5 bases between them. The CDR3 runs 11 residues. CDR3 loop: CSAPYQETQYF. In DNA form, the CDR3 reads TGCAGTGCCCCGTACCAAGAGACCCAGTACTTC.

This chain joins TRBV30 and TRBJ2-5, with D hard to call. The J call may be in error: the DNA end matches TRBJ2-7 better. From germline, CDR1 is GTSNPN and CDR2 SVGIG (reference sequence). CDR3 length: 15 amino acids. The CDR3 coding sequence is TGTGCCTGGAGTAAACATCCCGGCAGCGCCTACGAGCAGTACTTC. Protein product: CAWSKHPGSAYEQYF.

J is TRBJ2-7 and V is TRBV7-9; D might be TRBD1 (7 bases). This CDR3 comprises 17 residues. The V and J ends lost 6 bases and 2 bases respectively, with 23 bases between them. CDR1 and CDR2 (germline): SEHNR, FQNEAQ (reference sequence). The CDR3 coding sequence is TGTGCCAGCAGGCCCACAGGGGTGCGGGGACAAACCTACGAGCAGTACTTC. Translated: CASRPTGVRGQTYEQYF. Full variable domain (outside the CDR3, taken from reference TRBV7-9 and TRBJ2-7): DTGVSQNPRHKITKRGQNVTFRCDPISEHNRLYWYRQTLGQGPEFLTYFQNEAQLEKSRLLSDRFSAERPKGSFSTLEIQRTEQGDSAMYLCASRPTGVRGQTYEQYFGPGTRLTVT.

The chain links TRBV5-4 to TRBJ2-1; the D gene is possibly TRBD1 (6 bases). The CDR3 is 14 amino acids. The V and J ends lost 4 bases and 5 bases respectively, with 13 bases between them. Germline CDR1 reads SGHNT; CDR2 reads YYREEE (reference sequence). Written as DNA, the CDR3 is TGTGCCAGCAGCGCCCAAACAGGGAACAATGAGCAGTTCTTC. Amino acid sequence: CASSAQTGNNEQFF.

This sequence joins TRBV18 and TRBJ2-5, with D perhaps matching TRBD2 (6 bases). The V end was cut by 1 base, the J end by 5 bases, with 14 bases between. The CDR3 has 15 residues. Germline loops: CDR1 KGHSH, CDR2 LQKENI. Here the CDR3 reads CASSPQGTQSETQYF. The CDR3 DNA follows: TGTGCCAGCTCACCACAGGGGACTCAGAGCGAGACCCAGTACTTC.

This clone is a singleton in its sample. The rearrangement uses TRBV4-1 and TRBJ2-5; TRBD1 agrees at 8 bases. Matching the DNA end better, TRBJ2-7 makes the J call doubtful. Germline CDR1 is MGHRA and CDR2 is YSYEKL. This CDR3 contains 16 residues. CDR3 loop: CASSQEGTGPSYEQYF. The CDR3 bases are TGCGCCAGCAGCCAAGAAGGGACAGGTCCTTCCTACGAGCAGTACTTC.